The sequence of this T cell receptor (beta chain) was determined in a study of chemoradiotherapy in HPV16-positive cancers. Study background: Functional T-cell assays on two HPV16-positive patients' cells defined candidate HPV-specific clones and common TCR motifs. Findings and limits, study-wide: Candidate HPV-specific clones and E7-related TCR motifs grew in tumor during treatment.

With regard to this clone: Its matching antigen is unknown.

Germline CDR1 reads MNHNS; CDR2 reads SASEGT. The J segment lost 5 bases and the V segment lost 1 base, leaving 7 bases of the junction unmatched. This CDR3 has 16 residues. Sequencing used immunoSEQ multiplex PCR; TCRdb keeps in-frame clones, though not all of them. The sample has 40,000 or so clones; 76% are singletons. The source is a human donor with HPV-associated anogenital cancer. The sample consisted of blood, taken from a patient who underwent chemoradiotherapy. V gene TRBV6-1 combines with J gene TRBJ1-1; 10 bases line up with TRBD1. Written as DNA, the CDR3 is TGTGCCAGCAGTGAAGGGACGGGACAGGGGAGGACTGAAGCTTTCTTT. It encodes CASSEGTGQGRTEAFF.